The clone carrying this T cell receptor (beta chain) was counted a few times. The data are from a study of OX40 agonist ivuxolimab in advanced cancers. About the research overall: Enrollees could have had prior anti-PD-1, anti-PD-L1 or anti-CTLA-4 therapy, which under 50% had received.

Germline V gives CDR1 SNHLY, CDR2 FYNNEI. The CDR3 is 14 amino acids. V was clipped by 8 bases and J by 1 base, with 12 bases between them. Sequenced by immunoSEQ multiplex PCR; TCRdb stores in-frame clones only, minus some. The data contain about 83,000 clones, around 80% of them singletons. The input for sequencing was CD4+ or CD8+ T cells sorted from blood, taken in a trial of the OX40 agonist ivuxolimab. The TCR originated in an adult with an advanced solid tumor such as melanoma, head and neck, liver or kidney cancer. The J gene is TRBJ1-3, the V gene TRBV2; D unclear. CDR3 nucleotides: TGTGCCAGCCGGGGTGGGATATCTGGAAACACCATATATTTT. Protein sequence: CASRGGISGNTIYF.